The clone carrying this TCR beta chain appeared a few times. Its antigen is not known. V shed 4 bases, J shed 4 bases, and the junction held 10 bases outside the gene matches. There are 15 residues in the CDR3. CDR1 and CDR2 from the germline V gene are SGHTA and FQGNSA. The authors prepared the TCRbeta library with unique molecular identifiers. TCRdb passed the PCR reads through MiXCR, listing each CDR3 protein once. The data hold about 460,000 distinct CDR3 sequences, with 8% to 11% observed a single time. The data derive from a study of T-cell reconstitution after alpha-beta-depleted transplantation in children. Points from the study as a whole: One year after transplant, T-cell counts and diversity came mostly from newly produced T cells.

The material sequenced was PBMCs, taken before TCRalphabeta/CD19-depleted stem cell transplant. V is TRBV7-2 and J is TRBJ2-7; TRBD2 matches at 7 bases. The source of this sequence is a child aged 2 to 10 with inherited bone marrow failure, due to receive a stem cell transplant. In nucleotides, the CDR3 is TGTGCCAGCAGCTCTGACCGGACTAGGCTATACGAGCAGTACTTC. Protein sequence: CASSSDRTRLYEQYF.